This is a list of T cell receptor beta chains from one sample in a study of T cell responses to AZD1222 COVID-19 vaccine. TCRdb's table, derived via immunoSEQ multiplex PCR, lists solely in-frame clones and lacks some. The sample shows 90,000 to 120,000 clones, 70% to 90% of them seen only once. The specimen was peripheral blood, collected on day 0 of AZD1222 vaccination. These receptors were taken from an adult in good health. CDR3s include the opening cysteine and the closing phenylalanine or tryptophan.

v_call cdr3_aa
TRBV5-8 CASSLPRTGGYQPQHF
TRBV5-4 CASSQGTELNQPQHF
TRBV28 CASSYGTKNYEQYF
TRBV18 CASSMGLNEKLFF
TRBV3-1/TRBV3-2 CASSHRGRPNNEQFF
TRBV24-1 CATSDLDRAYGYTF
TRBV5-4 CASSSDSYGYTF
TRBV7-3 CASSQDDTGELFF
TRBV6-5 CASRWGLDQPQHF
TRBV14 CASSQVNFGNTIYF
TRBV12-3/TRBV12-4 CASSPSRYEQYF
TRBV27 CASSLLAGNTDTQYF
TRBV2 CASSSMRGPTRLYGYTF
TRBV5-1 CASSAQMYQETQYF
TRBV28 CASSLIRTEAFF
TRBV3-1/TRBV3-2 CASSPVGTNYGYTF
TRBV7-9 CASSLGRQGRLNSPLHF
TRBV23-1 CASRYTEAFF
TRBV13 CASSLLYGGAGGYTF
TRBV5-1 CASSSGLAGGTPNEQFF
TRBV7-3 CASSLTSGRANEQYF
TRBV6-5 CASTGLAGGWEQYF
TRBV3-1/TRBV3-2 CASSHTSEAFF
TRBV27 CASSLRSLQGGKLFF
TRBV19 CASSATGTSQYEQYF
TRBV4-2 CASSQDPGQGTSPYGYTF
TRBV5-1 CASKQGTAYNEQFF
TRBV3-1/TRBV3-2 CASSQGTGSGNTIYF
TRBV4-1 CASSQEKGAPGPQHF
TRBV28 CASRLSLGSGDEKLFF
TRBV29-1 CSVAPTGKNQPQHF